These 22 T cell receptor beta chains were all obtained from the same sample, sequenced in a study of cytomegalovirus exposure and HLA in healthy donors. Method: immunoSEQ multiplex PCR; TCRdb's copy keeps in-frame clones and lacks some. The table lists under 200,000 clones, about nine tenths of them singletons. Sequences were obtained from PBMCs. The receptor source for this set is a woman aged 18-29 years in good health and CMV-seropositive.

This chain uses TRBV30 with TRBJ1-5; 7 bases fit TRBD1. The CDR3 has 15 residues. In germline, CDR1 is GTSNPN, CDR2 SVGIG (reference sequence). The ends lost 3 bases at V and 5 bases at J; junction bases unmatched: 10. CDR3 DNA: TGTGCCTGGAGCAACGGACCAGGGGGTTATCAGCCCCAGCATTTT. Its translation is CAWSNGPGGYQPQHF.

The chain joins TRBV6-5 to TRBJ2-7, with 10 bases that match TRBD1. This CDR3 has 15 residues. Germline V gives CDR1 MNHEY, CDR2 SVGAGI. The V segment lost 2 bases and the J segment 3 bases; nucleotides outside the gene matches: 4. The CDR3 DNA sequence: TGTGCCAGCAGTTACGGGGGGACAGGGGTCTACGAGCAGTACTTC. Its protein is CASSYGGTGVYEQYF.

The rearrangement uses TRBV6-5 and TRBJ2-5; 8 bases agree with TRBD1. This CDR3 spans 12 amino acids. Germline V gene sequence: CDR1 MNHEY, CDR2 SVGAGI. V dropped 8 bases and J dropped 4; count of bases not matched to a gene: 3. The CDR3 DNA reads as TGTGCCAGCGGACAGGGCCCAGAGACCCAGTACTTC. It encodes CASGQGPETQYF.

V and J are TRBV7-8 and TRBJ2-2; tentatively, D is TRBD2 (5 bases). Trimming left V 6 bases short and J 6 bases short, with 20 bases between. The CDR3 contains 16 residues. The germline CDR1 and CDR2 sequences are SGHVS and FQNEAQ. CDR3 DNA: TGTGCCAGCAGGCGCGCAAGGGCGAGGGAACCCGGGGAGCTGTTTTTT. Its translation is CASRRARAREPGELFF.

The rearrangement joins TRBV11-1 to TRBJ1-2; unclear D gene. Trimming removed 3 bases from V and 8 bases from J, with 10 bases in between. This CDR3 is 12 amino acids long. The germline V gene encodes CDR1 SGHAT and CDR2 FQDESV (reference sequence). The CDR3 spells CASSFGVEGYTF. The DNA for the CDR3 is TGTGCCAGCAGCTTCGGGGTCGAGGGCTACACCTTC.

The chain employs TRBV6-7 and TRBJ2-7; D gene uncertain. TRBV6-7 is an ORF for which the function is uncertain. The CDR3 extends over 15 amino acids. Deletions cut 2 bases from V and 3 bases from J, with 14 bases between. DNA for the CDR3: TGTGCCAGCAGTTACCCTTGCGGTGCTAACTACGAGCAGTACTTC. Translating gives CASSYPCGANYEQYF.

The chain is built from TRBV30 and TRBJ2-3; perhaps TRBD2 as D (6 bases). V dropped 4 bases and J dropped 3 bases, with 17 bases sitting between them. The length of the CDR3 is 15 residues. Germline-derived CDR1 and CDR2 are GTSNPN and SVGIG (reference sequence). The CDR3 loop is CAWTRGRGWTDTQYF. The CDR3 DNA is TGTGCCTGGACTCGCGGGCGGGGTTGGACAGATACGCAGTATTTT.

The chain joins TRBV19 to TRBJ1-5, with no clear D. Trimming took 3 bases from V and 4 from J, leaving 13 bases between them. Per germline, CDR1 LNHDA and CDR2 SQIVND (reference sequence). The CDR3 extends over 15 amino acids. The CDR3: CASSIRGAPNQPQHF. CDR3 DNA sequence: TGTGCCAGTAGTATTAGAGGAGCCCCAAATCAGCCCCAGCATTTT.

V gene TRBV29-1 combines with J gene TRBJ2-5, with D possibly TRBD2 on 6 matching bases. The CDR3 runs to 14 residues. CDR1 and CDR2 from the germline V gene are SQVTM and ANQGSEA. The V gene lost 4 bases and the J gene lost 5 bases, with 17 bases spanning the gap. CDR3 bases: TGCAGCGTTGGGGGACTTCTCGACGGGGAGACCCAGTACTTC. Translating gives CSVGGLLDGETQYF.

The chain joins TRBV4-3 to TRBJ1-1, with D unresolved. The CDR3 extends over 15 amino acids. Germline CDR1 and CDR2: LGHNA and YSLEER. Trimming took off 1 base at V and 0 bases at J, with 9 bases between the two ends. The DNA for the CDR3 is TGCGCCAGCAGCCAAGGTAGCTTGATGAACACTGAAGCTTTCTTT. This translates into CASSQGSLMNTEAFF.

This clone was seen only once. The sample holds other DNA sequences that translate to the same CDR3. The chain links TRBV9 to TRBJ2-1; 10 bases line up with TRBD2. With V trimmed by 0 bases and J by 7 bases, 4 bases remained unmatched. The CDR3 has 15 residues. Germline assignment: CDR1 SGDLS and CDR2 YYNGEE. The CDR3 spells CASSVVLAGVNEQFF. In nucleotides, the CDR3 is TGTGCCAGCAGCGTAGTTCTAGCGGGAGTTAATGAGCAGTTCTTC.

The rearrangement joins TRBV30 to TRBJ1-2; TRBD1 matches 7 bases. This CDR3 has 12 amino acids. With 5 bases clipped from V and 2 bases from J, the junction kept 2 bases outside the gene matches. Germline V CDR1 and CDR2: GTSNPN, SVGIG (reference sequence). The CDR3 loop is CAWGGQNYGYTF. The CDR3 bases are TGTGCCTGGGGGGGACAGAACTATGGCTACACCTTC.

The chain carries TRBV7-6 and TRBJ2-3, with 7 bases that match TRBD2. Germline trimming cut 4 bases from V and 4 bases from J; bases unmatched to any gene: 11. In germline, CDR1 is SGHVS, CDR2 FNYEAQ. The CDR3 has 16 residues. Here the CDR3 reads CASSSLGGRGADTQYF. CDR3 coding DNA: TGTGCCAGCAGCTCCCTGGGAGGACGGGGGGCAGATACGCAGTATTTT.

The chain combines TRBV19 with TRBJ2-7; 13 positions agree with TRBD2. The CDR3 runs to 16 residues. Germline lookup yields CDR1 LNHDA and CDR2 SQIVND (reference sequence). V lost 6 bases and J lost 6; bases outside the gene matches: 11. CDR3 nucleotides: TGTGCCAGTAGCAAACTAGCGGGAGGGCCTTTCTTCGAGCAGTACTTC. Amino acids: CASSKLAGGPFFEQYF.

This chain links TRBV14 with TRBJ1-1, with D maybe TRBD1 (5 bases). The CDR3 totals 12 residues. Germline V gene data show CDR1 as SGHDN and CDR2 as FVKESK. The V end lost 4 bases, the J end lost 4 bases, and 7 bases lay between the germline ends. CDR3 DNA sequence: TGTGCCAGCAGCCTGGGACTCACTGAAGCTTTCTTT. It encodes CASSLGLTEAFF. Full variable domain (rest looked up from reference TRBV14 and TRBJ1-1): EAGVTQFPSHSVIEKGQTVTLRCDPISGHDNLYWYRRVMGKEIKFLLHFVKESKQDESGMPNNRFLAERTGGTYSTLKVQPAELEDSGVYFCASSLGLTEAFFGQGTRLTVV.

J is TRBJ2-7 and V is TRBV4-1; 8 bases fit TRBD2. V lost 1 base to trimming and J lost 2 bases; unmatched junction nucleotides: 4. This CDR3 contains 15 residues. Germline loops: CDR1 MGHRA, CDR2 YSYEKL. The CDR3 reads CASSQVDGRAYEQYF. In nucleotides, the CDR3 is TGCGCCAGCAGCCAAGTGGACGGGAGGGCCTACGAGCAGTACTTC.

The chain uses TRBV10-1 and TRBJ2-2; D gene ambiguous. The CDR3 has 13 residues. CDR1 is WNHNN, CDR2 SYGVQD, per germline (reference sequence). Trimming cost V 4 bases and J 5 bases, with 8 bases left between them. CDR3 in DNA: TGCGCCAGCAGTGGAGGTAGTACCGGGGAGCTGTTTTTT. It encodes CASSGGSTGELFF.

The rearrangement links TRBV5-4 to TRBJ2-7; TRBD1 is a possible D gene (6 bases). V gave up 2 bases and J gave up 3 bases, with 12 bases separating them. There are 14 residues in the CDR3. CDR1 is SGHNT and CDR2 is YYREEE in the germline V gene (reference sequence). CDR3 sequence: CASSFANRDYEQYF. The CDR3 nucleotides are TGTGCCAGCAGCTTCGCTAACAGGGACTACGAGCAGTACTTC.

The chain carries TRBV9 and TRBJ1-5; D gene ambiguous. V was clipped by 3 bases and J by 4 bases, with 5 bases between them. CDR3 length equals 12 residues. In germline, CDR1 is SGDLS, CDR2 YYNGEE. CDR3 coding DNA: TGTGCCAGCAGCGCCGGTAATCAGCCCCAGCATTTT. Its protein is CASSAGNQPQHF.

This clone appeared a single time. The rearrangement joins TRBV20-1 to TRBJ2-7, with TRBD2 as a possible D gene (5 bases). Per the germline V gene, CDR1 is DFQATT and CDR2 is SNEGSKA (reference sequence). Trimming pared 0 bases from V and 7 bases from J, leaving 7 bases between. The CDR3 has 11 residues. CDR3 residues: CSARDQREQYF. The CDR3, as DNA: TGCAGTGCTAGAGATCAGCGGGAGCAGTACTTC.

The chain employs TRBV6-1 and TRBJ2-7; D not resolved. The CDR3 covers 14 residues. Germline loops: CDR1 MNHNS, CDR2 SASEGT. V shed 1 base and J shed 3 bases, with 10 bases lying between them. The CDR3 sequence: CASSEGPALYEQYF. The CDR3 DNA sequence: TGTGCCAGCAGTGAAGGGCCAGCGCTCTACGAGCAGTACTTC.

The chain links TRBV15 to TRBJ2-5; 7 positions match TRBD1. Germline CDR1 is LNHNV and CDR2 is YYDKDF (reference sequence). J gave up 4 bases and V 1 base, and 6 bases lay outside the gene matches. The CDR3 is 15 residues long. In DNA, the CDR3 is TGTGCCACCAGCAGAGGTCGACAGGGTGGAGAGACCCAGTACTTC. It is translated as CATSRGRQGGETQYF.